This TCR beta chain was captured by sequencing in a study of vaccination effects on CD4 cells after COVID-19. As regards this clone: What it binds is not known.

The data were produced by immunoSEQ multiplex PCR, yet TCRdb's version contains in-frame clones alone and is incomplete. The sample has about 51,000 clones, roughly 74% seen once. The CDR3 is 17 amino acids. Germline CDR1 LGHNA, CDR2 YNFKEQ. Germline trimming cut 4 bases from V and 1 base from J; bases unmatched to any gene: 9. Once cultured for 10 days, the cells underwent separation to obtain CD4+ T cells. Infection dated between March and December 2020, before the Alpha, Beta and Delta variants reached the United States. IL-2 medium took the place of half the medium on both days 3 and 7. The receptor's source is a human donor who had a prior SARS-CoV-2 infection. J is TRBJ2-5 and V is TRBV4-2, with 10 bases identical to TRBD2. The specimen was CD4+ T cells from PBMCs cultured without peptide, collected before COVID-19 vaccination. The CDR3 DNA reads as TGTGCCAGCAGCCCTGCAAAGCGGGGGGGCCTCCAAGAGACCCAGTACTTC. Protein product: CASSPAKRGGLQETQYF.